This TCR beta chain was retrieved from a study of T cell responses to AZD1222 COVID-19 vaccine (dated by TCRdb to the early 2020s). Looking at the study overall: AZD1222 recipients whose second dose came at about 4 weeks and those whose second dose came at about 12 weeks were combined into one group, since spike-specific TCR depth and breadth did not differ between the two schedules. Enrollment into the trials was organized by age into subgroups of 18-55, 56-69 and 70-plus years, and those subgroups contained roughly 150, 30 and 60 TCR-sequenced participants, respectively. TCR sequencing covered approximately 230 trial participants: 200 to 220 given two doses of AZD1222 and about 26 given two doses of MenACWY control vaccine.

Findings and caveats that apply to the study as a whole: Reportedly, close to half of the unique spike-specific TCRs recognized epitopes lying outside the regions that are mutated in the B.1.351 and B.1.1.7 variants. After two AZD1222 doses, spike-specific TCR breadth and depth were significantly higher than at day 0 and than in MenACWY recipients. Only five to seven AZD1222 recipients were SARS-CoV-2 seropositive at baseline, limiting conclusions about previously exposed vaccinees. In the small 56-69-year group, the increase in depth fell short of significance, most likely because of low power. Participants were mostly white British and included more females than males, and it was suggested by the authors that clonal diversity may have been underestimated. Vaccine-associated CD4 TCRs spanned the whole spike protein, with dominant responses in regions 160-218 and 743-854. No day 14 peak-response samples were available, so repertoires were characterized only after the peak T cell response.

The CDR3 regions of human TCRbeta chains were analyzed by immunosequencing. As for how the authors treated the data: Repertoire TCRs were checked for matches against a reference library of SARS-CoV-2-specific TCRs that had been generated using the MIRA antigen-specificity platform. Breadth meant the fraction of unique TCRs that were SARS-CoV-2-associated, whereas depth meant the fraction of total T cells that were SARS-CoV-2-associated. Using the MIRA data, each spike-specific TCR was mapped to the spike region that the TCR reacts to and placed in a CD4 or CD8 class. Log10-transformed breadth and depth values were compared by one-way ANOVA with Sidak's multiple comparisons tests. TCRdb holds this immuneACCESS table with in-frame rearrangements only. Some clones are missing; in checked studies, unresolved V genes explain under half, and the rest has no known cause. That table is the source of V, J and clone size, and D and trimming were worked out from the DNA. This sample holds about 120,000 clones; roughly nine tenths were observed only once. 2.5% to 4% of the sample is in the top ten clones.

Via the germline V gene, CDR1 is SGHTA and CDR2 FQGNSA. Inclusive of the bounding cysteine and phenylalanine, the CDR3 is 15 residues long. The only DNA kept is the CDR3, 45 bases in frame from the first base. V sheds 1 base and J sheds 1 base, leaving 11 bases between their ends. Reading the label with the study, this specimen's time point is: baseline before first vaccination. Vaccinee samples were obtained from the UK trials COV001 and COV002, which included a single-blind randomized controlled phase 2/3 trial of AZD1222 (ChAdOx1 nCoV-19) in healthy adults. Trial participant PBMC samples were collected at day 0 and day 28 after the second dose for TCRbeta chain sequencing. Comments on this clone: It lacks a known antigen. No base quality values were provided; no much bigger clone lies one nucleotide off.

The sequence came from an adult in good health. The rearranged chain carries TRBV7-2 and TRBJ2-7; the D gene assignment is ambiguous. Specimen: peripheral blood, collected on day 0 of AZD1222 vaccination. The CDR3 region: CASSLVVGVSYEQYF. The nucleotides read TGTGCCAGCAGCTTAGTAGTGGGCGTATCCTACGAGCAGTACTTC.